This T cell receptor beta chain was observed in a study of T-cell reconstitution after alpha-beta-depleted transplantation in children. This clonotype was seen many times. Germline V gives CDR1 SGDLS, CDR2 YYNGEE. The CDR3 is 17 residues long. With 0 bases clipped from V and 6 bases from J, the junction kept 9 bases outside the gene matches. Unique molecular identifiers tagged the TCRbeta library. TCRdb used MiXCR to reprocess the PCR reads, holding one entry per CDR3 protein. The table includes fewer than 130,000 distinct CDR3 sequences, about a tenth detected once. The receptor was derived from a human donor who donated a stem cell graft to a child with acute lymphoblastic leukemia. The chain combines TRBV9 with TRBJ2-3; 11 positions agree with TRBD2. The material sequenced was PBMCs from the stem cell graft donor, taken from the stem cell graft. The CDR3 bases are TGTGCCAGCAGCGTAGCCGGTAGCGGGAGGGCCAGTGATACGCAGTATTTT. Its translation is CASSVAGSGRASDTQYF.